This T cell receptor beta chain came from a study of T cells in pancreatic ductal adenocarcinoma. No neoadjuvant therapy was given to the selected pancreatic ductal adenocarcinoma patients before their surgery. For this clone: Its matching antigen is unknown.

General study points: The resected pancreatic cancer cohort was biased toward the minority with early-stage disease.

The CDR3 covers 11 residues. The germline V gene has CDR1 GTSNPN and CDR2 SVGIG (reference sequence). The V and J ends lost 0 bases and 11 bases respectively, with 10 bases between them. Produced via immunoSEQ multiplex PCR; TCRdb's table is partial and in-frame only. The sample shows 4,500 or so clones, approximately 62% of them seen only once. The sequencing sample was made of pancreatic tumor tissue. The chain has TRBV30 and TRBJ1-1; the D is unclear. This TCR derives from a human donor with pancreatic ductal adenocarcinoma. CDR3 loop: CAWSVLGTAFF. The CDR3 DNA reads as TGTGCCTGGAGTGTATTGGGTACGGCTTTCTTT.